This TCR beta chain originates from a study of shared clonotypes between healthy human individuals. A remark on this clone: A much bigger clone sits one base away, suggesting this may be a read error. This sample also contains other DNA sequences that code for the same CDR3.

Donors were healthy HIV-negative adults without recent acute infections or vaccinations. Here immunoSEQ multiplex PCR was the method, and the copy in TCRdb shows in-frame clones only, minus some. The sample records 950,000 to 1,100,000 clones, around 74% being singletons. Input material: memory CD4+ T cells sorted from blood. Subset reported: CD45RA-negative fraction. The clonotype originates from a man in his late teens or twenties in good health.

CDR3 DNA sequence: TGTGCCAGCTCACCACAGGTCACAGATACGCAGTATTTT. It is translated as CASSPQVTDTQYF. This chain uses TRBV18 with TRBJ2-3; no definite D call. The V and J ends lost 1 base and 2 bases respectively, with 4 bases between them. Germline V gene sequence: CDR1 KGHSH, CDR2 LQKENI. There are 13 residues in the CDR3. The variable domain in full, with the rest retrieved from reference TRBV18 and TRBJ2-3, is NAGVMQNPRHLVRRRGQEARLRCSPMKGHSHVYWYRQLPEEGLKFMVYLQKENIIDESGMPKERFSAEFPKEGPSILRIQQVVRGDSAAYFCASSPQVTDTQYFGPGTRLTVL.